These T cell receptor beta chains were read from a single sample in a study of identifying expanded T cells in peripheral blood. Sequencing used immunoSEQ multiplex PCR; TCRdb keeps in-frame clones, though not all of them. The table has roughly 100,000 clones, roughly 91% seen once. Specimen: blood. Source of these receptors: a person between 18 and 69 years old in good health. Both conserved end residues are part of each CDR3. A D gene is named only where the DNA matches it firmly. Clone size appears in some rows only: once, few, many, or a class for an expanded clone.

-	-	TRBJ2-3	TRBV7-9	CASNHPMRDTQYF	TGTGCCAGCAACCACCCGATGAGGGATACGCAGTATTTT
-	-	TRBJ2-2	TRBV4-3	CASSQGVMNTGELFF	TGCGCCAGCAGCCAAGGGGTTATGAACACCGGGGAGCTGTTTTTT
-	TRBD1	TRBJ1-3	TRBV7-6	CASSLAGTGVGGNTIYF	TGTGCCAGCAGCTTAGCGGGGACAGGGGTTGGTGGAAACACCATATATTTT
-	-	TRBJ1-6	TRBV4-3	CASSQEMVPGQFRDSPLHF	TGCGCCAGCAGCCAAGAGATGGTCCCAGGACAATTCCGGGATTCACCCCTCCACTTT
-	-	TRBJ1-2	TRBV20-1	CSAVNYGYTF	TGCAGTGCAGTGAACTATGGCTACACCTTC
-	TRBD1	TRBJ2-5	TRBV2	CASREWTGGVGETQYF	TGTGCCAGCAGGGAATGGACAGGGGGTGTCGGAGAGACCCAGTACTTC
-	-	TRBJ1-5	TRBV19	CASSWTAHGNQPQHF	TGTGCCAGTAGTTGGACGGCTCACGGCAATCAGCCCCAGCATTTT
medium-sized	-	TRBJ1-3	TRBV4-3	CASSQGASGNTIYF	TGCGCCAGCAGCCAGGGGGCCTCTGGAAACACCATATATTTT
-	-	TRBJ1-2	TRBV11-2	CASSSTLTYTF	TGTGCCAGCAGCTCGACCCTCACCTACACCTTC
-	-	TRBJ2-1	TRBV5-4	CASSRAEGGDNEQFF	TGTGCCAGCAGCCGGGCTGAGGGCGGGGACAATGAGCAGTTCTTC
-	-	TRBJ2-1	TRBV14	CASTAERGPCYNEQFF	TGTGCCAGCACCGCGGAAAGGGGTCCTTGTTACAATGAGCAGTTCTTC
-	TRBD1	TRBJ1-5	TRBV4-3	CASSQGTGFNQPQHF	TGCGCCAGCAGCCAAGGGACAGGCTTCAATCAGCCCCAGCATTTT
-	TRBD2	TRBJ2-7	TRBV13	CASSLFPQAGRKYF	TGTGCCAGCAGCTTATTCCCCCAAGCGGGGAGGAAGTACTTC
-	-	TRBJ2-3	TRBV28	CASSLNSRAFLLTDTQYF	TGTGCCAGCAGTTTGAACTCCCGCGCCTTCCTCCTCACAGATACGCAGTATTTT
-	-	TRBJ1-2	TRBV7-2	CASNSQDNYGYTF	TGTGCCAGCAACTCACAGGACAACTATGGCTACACCTTC
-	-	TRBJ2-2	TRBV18	CASSPDSGELFF	TGTGCCAGCTCACCGGACTCAGGGGAGCTGTTTTTT
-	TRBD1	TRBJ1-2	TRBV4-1	CASSQDRTGGSYGYTF	TGCGCCAGCAGCCAAGATAGGACAGGGGGGAGCTATGGCTACACCTTC
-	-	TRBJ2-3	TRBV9	CASSVAPGPYTDTQYF	TGTGCCAGCAGCGTAGCCCCGGGTCCCTACACAGATACGCAGTATTTT
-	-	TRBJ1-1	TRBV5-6	CTSSSDSWNTEAFF	TGTACCAGCAGCTCGGACAGTTGGAACACTGAAGCTTTCTTT
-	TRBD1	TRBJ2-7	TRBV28	CASSHGQGGISEQYF	TGTGCCAGCAGTCACGGACAGGGGGGGATTAGCGAGCAGTACTTC
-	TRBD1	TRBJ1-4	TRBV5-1	CASRGDRGNEKLFF	TGCGCCAGCAGAGGGGACAGGGGGAATGAAAAACTGTTTTTT
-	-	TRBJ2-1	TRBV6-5	CASSYGGLYNEQFF	TGTGCCAGCAGTTACGGGGGACTCTACAATGAGCAGTTCTTC
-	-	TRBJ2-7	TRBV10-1	CASSPAAGPSYEQYF	TGCGCCAGCAGTCCCGCTGCCGGGCCCTCCTACGAGCAGTACTTC
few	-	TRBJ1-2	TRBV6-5	CASSYDPLNYGYTF	TGTGCCAGCAGTTACGACCCCCTTAACTATGGCTACACCTTC
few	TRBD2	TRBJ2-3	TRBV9	CASSVEGGGFTDTQYF	TGTGCCAGCAGCGTAGAGGGCGGGGGTTTTACAGATACGCAGTATTTT
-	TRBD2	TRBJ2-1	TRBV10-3	CAISQTSGVYNEQFF	TGTGCCATCAGCCAGACTAGCGGGGTGTACAATGAGCAGTTCTTC
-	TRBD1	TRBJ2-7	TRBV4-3	CASSQGQGGPYEQYF	TGCGCCAGCAGCCAAGGTCAAGGGGGCCCCTACGAGCAGTACTTC
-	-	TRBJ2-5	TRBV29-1	CSVGWRGRQETQYF	TGCAGCGTTGGTTGGAGAGGGAGACAAGAGACCCAGTACTTC
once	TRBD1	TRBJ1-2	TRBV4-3	CASSQYGGTGSPYGYTF	TGCGCCAGCAGCCAATACGGCGGGACAGGGAGTCCCTATGGCTACACCTTC
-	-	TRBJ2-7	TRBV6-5	CASSLYRERYEQYF	TGTGCCAGCAGCCTATACAGGGAGAGATACGAGCAGTACTTC
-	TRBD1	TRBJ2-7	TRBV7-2	CASSLGQGIYEQYF	TGTGCCAGCAGCTTAGGACAGGGAATCTACGAGCAGTACTTC
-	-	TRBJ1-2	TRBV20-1	CSASRGYGYTF	TGCAGTGCTAGCCGGGGGTATGGCTACACCTTC
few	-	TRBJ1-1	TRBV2	CASSRDTNTEAFF	TGTGCCAGCAGTAGGGACACGAACACTGAAGCTTTCTTT
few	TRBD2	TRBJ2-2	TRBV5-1	CASSAAGVQAGELFF	TGCGCCAGCAGTGCGGCGGGGGTCCAAGCCGGGGAGCTGTTTTTT
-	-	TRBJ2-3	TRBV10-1	CANAPTAGGQITDTQYF	TGCGCCAACGCCCCTACCGCCGGGGGCCAAATAACAGATACGCAGTATTTT
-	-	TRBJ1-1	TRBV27	CASSFTGAGGGTEAFF	TGTGCCAGCAGTTTTACAGGCGCGGGGGGGGGCACGGAAGCTTTCTTT
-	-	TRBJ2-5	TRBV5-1	CASSLVGETQYF	TGCGCCAGCAGCTTGGTGGGGGAGACCCAGTACTTC
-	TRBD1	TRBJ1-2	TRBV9	CASSPRDRTILYGYTF	TGTGCCAGCAGCCCCCGGGACAGGACCATCCTCTATGGCTACACCTTC
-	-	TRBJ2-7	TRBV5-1	CASSLAGTGGTLSGEQYF	TGCGCCAGCAGCTTGGCGGGGACGGGCGGGACTTTATCCGGCGAGCAGTACTTC
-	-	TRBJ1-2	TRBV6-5	CASSYSRGYGYTF	TGTGCCAGCAGTTACTCGAGGGGCTATGGCTACACCTTC
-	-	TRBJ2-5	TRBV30	CAWSVRETQYF	TGTGCCTGGAGTGTACGGGAGACCCAGTACTTC
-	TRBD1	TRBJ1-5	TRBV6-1	CASSVYGTGVARGEPQHF	TGTGCCAGCAGTGTTTATGGGACAGGGGTCGCACGTGGAGAGCCCCAGCATTTT
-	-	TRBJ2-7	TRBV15	CATSSTNRGRGGEQYF	TGTGCCACCAGCAGCACAAACAGGGGCCGCGGGGGAGAGCAGTACTTC
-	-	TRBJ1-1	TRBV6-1	CASSAARSTEAFF	TGTGCCAGCAGCGCCGCGAGGTCCACTGAAGCTTTCTTT
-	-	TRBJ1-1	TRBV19	CASSKRSGTEAFF	TGTGCCAGTAGTAAAAGGTCGGGGACTGAAGCTTTCTTT
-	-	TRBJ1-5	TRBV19	CASSIDPGPYSNQPQHF	TGTGCCAGTAGTATAGACCCGGGACCTTATAGCAATCAGCCCCAGCATTTT
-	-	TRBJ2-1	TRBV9	CASSVGRVTDEQFF	TGTGCCAGCAGCGTAGGGCGGGTTACGGATGAGCAGTTCTTC